One sample yielded the 31 T cell receptor beta chains listed below, sequenced in a study of cytomegalovirus exposure and HLA in healthy donors. It was with 60 Vbeta and 13 Jbeta primers that the PCR ran. Sequenced by immunoSEQ multiplex PCR; TCRdb stores in-frame clones only, minus some. The table records some 180,000 clones, just under 80% of them present only once. The sequenced sample consisted of PBMCs. The receptors originated from a female donor in good health and CMV-seronegative.

The rearrangement uses TRBV5-1 and TRBJ2-2; 7 positions match TRBD2. Germline values: CDR1 SGHRS, CDR2 YFSETQ. This CDR3 is 17 amino acids long. Trimming removed 4 bases from V and 2 bases from J; junction bases left unmatched: 11. The CDR3 sequence: CASSDKHLAVNTGELFF. As DNA, the CDR3 is TGCGCCAGCAGCGATAAACACCTAGCGGTTAACACCGGGGAGCTGTTTTTT.

This clone was found once. The chain combines TRBV2 with TRBJ2-2, with D tentatively TRBD2 (6 bases). The CDR3 is 15 residues long. Looked up from germline, CDR1 is SNHLY and CDR2 is FYNNEI. V gave up 6 bases and J gave up 5 bases, with 16 bases separating them. The CDR3 loop reads CASSLDYQRTGELFF. The CDR3 DNA reads TGTGCCAGCAGCCTGGACTACCAAAGGACCGGGGAGCTGTTTTTT.

This clone was detected only a few times. The rearrangement joins TRBV11-2 to TRBJ1-2, with D unclear. Looked up from germline, CDR1 is SGHAT and CDR2 is FQNNGV. V lost 5 bases to trimming and J lost 8 bases, with 18 bases between them. The CDR3 spans 14 residues. CDR3 in DNA: TGTGCCAGCAGCGTCAGTCCCCGATTCCAAGGCTACACCTTC. Translated, it gives CASSVSPRFQGYTF.

This chain joins TRBV6-1 and TRBJ2-4, with D maybe TRBD2 (6 bases). Germline loops: CDR1 MNHNS, CDR2 SASEGT. This CDR3 has 13 residues. V gave up 2 bases and J gave up 6 bases, with 8 bases separating them. CDR3 residues: CASSERGLNIQYF. For the CDR3, the DNA is TGTGCCAGCAGTGAACGGGGGTTAAACATTCAGTACTTC.

The J gene is TRBJ2-5, the V gene TRBV2; perhaps TRBD1 as D (6 bases). The CDR3 loop spans 13 amino acids. Trimming removed 7 bases at V and 5 bases at J, with 14 bases between. Germline values: CDR1 SNHLY, CDR2 FYNNEI. CDR3 sequence reads: CASNSGDGETQYF. The CDR3 DNA reads as TGTGCCAGCAATTCAGGGGACGGGGAGACCCAGTACTTC.

The V gene is TRBV4-1, the J gene TRBJ2-2, with 9 bases matching TRBD1. V gave up 4 bases and J gave up 6 bases; unmatched junction bases: 12. The CDR3 is 17 residues long. Germline loops: CDR1 MGHRA, CDR2 YSYEKL. The CDR3 nucleotides are TGCGCCAGCAGCCTAGAACCGGGACAGGGAGGATCCGGGGAGCTGTTTTTT. This translates into CASSLEPGQGGSGELFF.

This clone was picked up a small number of times. This chain links TRBV25-1 with TRBJ2-1; maybe TRBD2 (5 bases). The CDR3 extends over 12 amino acids. Trimming shortened V by 5 bases and J by 11 bases, and 13 bases separated the two germline ends. Germline CDR1 and CDR2: MGHDK and SYGVNS. As DNA, the CDR3 is TGTGCCAGCAGTAAACCCCGGAGGAAGCAGTTCTTC. Amino acid sequence: CASSKPRRKQFF.

The chain links TRBV6-6 to TRBJ2-7; 7 bases match TRBD2. The CDR3 consists of 15 residues. Germline assignment: CDR1 MNHNY and CDR2 SVGAGI (reference sequence). The J segment lost 3 bases and the V segment lost 2 bases, leaving 7 bases of the junction unmatched. The CDR3 reads CASSYGQGGSYEQYF. CDR3 bases: TGTGCCAGCAGTTACGGGCAGGGCGGGAGCTACGAGCAGTACTTC.

The V gene is TRBV11-2, the J gene TRBJ2-6; D unclear. The germline V gene has CDR1 SGHAT and CDR2 FQNNGV. V shed 4 bases and J shed 3 bases, with 13 bases lying between them. The CDR3 has 16 residues. CDR3 sequence: CASSSPTISGANVLTF. Here the CDR3 DNA reads TGTGCCAGCAGCTCCCCCACTATCAGTGGGGCCAACGTCCTGACTTTC.

The V and J genes are TRBV4-2 and TRBJ2-2; a weak D match, TRBD2 (5 bases). V gave up 0 bases and J gave up 13 bases, with 12 bases separating them. Germline CDR1 is LGHNA and CDR2 is YNFKEQ. This CDR3 has 13 residues. CDR3 residues: CASSQESDYGLFF. Written as DNA, the CDR3 is TGTGCCAGCAGCCAAGAGAGCGACTACGGGCTGTTTTTT.

The chain uses TRBV18 and TRBJ2-7; D uncertain. Germline assignment: CDR1 KGHSH and CDR2 LQKENI. V was cut by 1 base and J by 4 bases, with 5 bases left in between. The CDR3 length is 12 residues. Here the CDR3 reads CASSPQEYEQYF. The CDR3 coding sequence is TGTGCCAGCTCACCACAAGAGTACGAGCAGTACTTC.

The chain has TRBV7-9 and TRBJ1-1; the D gene is possibly TRBD1 (6 bases). The CDR3 spans 14 residues. V shed 8 bases and J shed 0 bases, with 13 bases lying between them. Germline-derived CDR1 and CDR2 are SEHNR and FQNEAQ (reference sequence). The CDR3 loop reads CASFTTGMNTEAFF. CDR3 DNA sequence: TGTGCCAGCTTTACAACAGGGATGAACACTGAAGCTTTCTTT.

This clone was recorded a few times. The chain carries TRBV6-1 and TRBJ2-5; 7 nucleotides agree with TRBD2. Near its end, the DNA agrees better with TRBJ2-7, so the J call may be wrong. Germline CDR1 is MNHNS and CDR2 is SASEGT. The CDR3 length is 15 residues. This CDR3 is CASSERWRGSYEQYF. As DNA, the CDR3 is TGTGCCAGCAGTGAAAGGTGGCGGGGGTCCTACGAGCAGTACTTC.

As concerns this clone: This sample also contains other DNA sequences that code for the same CDR3. V and J are TRBV6-1 and TRBJ1-5; no reliable D call. Germline V gene data show CDR1 as MNHNS and CDR2 as SASEGT. The CDR3 runs 13 residues. Trimming removed 6 bases from V and 2 bases from J, with 8 bases in between. CDR3 protein: CASRVGGNQPQHF. The CDR3 nucleotides are TGTGCCAGCAGGGTCGGTGGCAATCAGCCCCAGCATTTT.

The chain links TRBV30 to TRBJ2-7; 14 nucleotides line up with TRBD2. Germline CDR1 and CDR2: GTSNPN and SVGIG (reference sequence). The ends lost 2 bases at V and 4 bases at J; junction bases unmatched: 22. The CDR3 covers 21 residues. CDR3 protein: CAWSPPRTAPRLAGGVYEQYF. DNA for the CDR3: TGTGCCTGGAGTCCCCCCCGTACAGCGCCCCGACTAGCGGGGGGGGTTTACGAGCAGTACTTC.

The chain recombines TRBV7-2 with TRBJ2-2; D may be TRBD2 (5 bases). From germline, CDR1 is SGHTA and CDR2 FQGNSA. The CDR3 spans 13 residues. Trimming left V 5 bases short and J 6 bases short, with 10 bases between. CDR3 DNA sequence: TGTGCCAGCAGCCGCCCGGGATCCGGGGAGCTGTTTTTT. Its protein product is CASSRPGSGELFF. The entire variable domain, with the rest obtained from reference TRBV7-2 and TRBJ2-2, is as follows: GAGVSQSPSNKVTEKGKDVELRCDPISGHTALYWYRQSLGQGLEFLIYFQGNSAPDKSGLPSDRFSAERTGGSVSTLTIQRTQQEDSAVYLCASSRPGSGELFFGEGSRLTVL.

V gene TRBV30 combines with J gene TRBJ2-1, with 8 bases lining up with TRBD2. V was pared by 3 bases and J by 10 bases, with 2 bases of the junction left unmatched. The germline V gene has CDR1 GTSNPN and CDR2 SVGIG (reference sequence). This CDR3 has 11 amino acids. CDR3 region: CAWSGGAEQFF. In nucleotides, the CDR3 is TGTGCCTGGAGCGGGGGGGCAGAGCAGTTCTTC.

The chain is built from TRBV5-4 and TRBJ1-1; 7 nucleotides align to TRBD1. The CDR3 has 18 residues. V lost 3 bases, J lost 0 bases, and 14 bases stayed unmatched. Germline loops: CDR1 SGHNT, CDR2 YYREEE (reference sequence). As DNA, the CDR3 is TGTGCCAGCAGCTCCTGGGACAGCGGACTGGAAGTGAACACTGAAGCTTTCTTT. Its protein is CASSSWDSGLEVNTEAFF.

The table lists this clone with a few counts. This chain joins TRBV4-2 and TRBJ2-3, with TRBD2 as a possible D gene (6 bases). The CDR3 has 16 residues. Germline CDR1 is LGHNA and CDR2 is YNFKEQ. Trimming removed 0 bases at V and 1 base at J, with 11 bases between. The CDR3 protein is CASSQETSPRTDTQYF. In DNA, the CDR3 is TGTGCCAGCAGCCAAGAAACTAGCCCTCGCACAGATACGCAGTATTTT.

With regard to this clone: Other DNA sequences in the same sample also yield this CDR3. The rearrangement uses TRBV5-1 and TRBJ2-7; D gene uncertain. The CDR3 is made up of 13 amino acids. Deletions cut 0 bases from V and 1 base from J, with 5 bases between. In germline, CDR1 is SGHRS, CDR2 YFSETQ. The CDR3 protein is CASSLDRSYEQYF. The CDR3 DNA sequence: TGCGCCAGCAGCTTGGACAGATCCTACGAGCAGTACTTC.

The V and J genes are TRBV7-9 and TRBJ1-4; perhaps TRBD1 as D (6 bases). Germline V gives CDR1 SEHNR, CDR2 FQNEAQ (reference sequence). This CDR3 contains 12 residues. V shed 5 bases and J shed 8 bases, with 9 bases lying between them. CDR3 amino acids: CASSPQGEKLFF. The CDR3 coding sequence is TGTGCCAGCAGCCCCCAGGGGGAAAAACTGTTTTTT.

This clone was recorded at least ten times. Additional DNA sequences in this sample encode the identical CDR3. The chain is built from TRBV6-6 and TRBJ2-2; the D gene is possibly TRBD1 (6 bases). Germline CDR1 is MNHNY and CDR2 is SVGAGI (reference sequence). V lost 2 bases and J 6 bases, leaving 16 bases between the germline ends. The CDR3 contains 16 residues. The CDR3 region is CASSYRGQGPAGELFF. The CDR3 DNA reads TGTGCCAGCAGTTACCGGGGACAAGGCCCTGCCGGGGAGCTGTTTTTT.

The V gene is TRBV7-2, the J gene TRBJ2-2; 7 positions match TRBD1. The CDR3 has 16 residues. Germline V gene data show CDR1 as SGHTA and CDR2 as FQGNSA. V dropped 6 bases and J dropped 9; count of bases not matched to a gene: 16. The CDR3, as DNA: TGTGCCAGCAGACCAGAGGGACAGTTTCCAACGAGGGAGCTGTTTTTT. This gives the protein CASRPEGQFPTRELFF. The entire variable domain, with the rest obtained from reference TRBV7-2 and TRBJ2-2, is as follows: GAGVSQSPSNKVTEKGKDVELRCDPISGHTALYWYRQSLGQGLEFLIYFQGNSAPDKSGLPSDRFSAERTGGSVSTLTIQRTQQEDSAVYLCASRPEGQFPTRELFFGEGSRLTVL.

The CDR3 here is CASSLLGNYGYTF. CDR3 coding DNA: TGCGCCAGCTCTCTCTTGGGCAACTATGGCTACACCTTC. This rearrangement joins TRBV5-1 to TRBJ1-2; no reliable D call. From germline, CDR1 is SGHRS and CDR2 YFSETQ. The V and J ends lost 7 bases and 2 bases respectively, with 12 bases between them. The CDR3 spans 13 residues.

This clone has more than one count but fewer than ten. The V and J genes are TRBV11-2 and TRBJ1-1; D unclear. Germline values: CDR1 SGHAT, CDR2 FQNNGV. V lost 3 bases, J lost 0 bases, and 8 bases lay in between. This CDR3 is 14 amino acids long. In DNA form, the CDR3 reads TGTGCCAGCAGCTTTCAGGTCATGAACACTGAAGCTTTCTTT. Its translation is CASSFQVMNTEAFF.

V is TRBV29-1 and J is TRBJ2-5, with 10 bases fitting TRBD2. The length of the CDR3 is 14 residues. J lost 4 bases, V lost 8 bases, and 10 bases had no gene match. Germline V gene sequence: CDR1 SQVTM, CDR2 ANQGSEA. The CDR3 spells CSSRTSGDPETQYF. The DNA for the CDR3 is TGCAGCTCAAGGACTAGCGGCGACCCAGAGACCCAGTACTTC.

The rearrangement links TRBV19 to TRBJ2-3, with D unresolved. The CDR3 is made up of 15 amino acids. CDR1 is LNHDA and CDR2 is SQIVND in the germline V gene (reference sequence). Trimming stripped 5 bases from V and 3 bases from J, with 15 bases between. The CDR3 region is CASSETRGGTDTQYF. Here the CDR3 DNA reads TGTGCCAGTAGTGAGACCCGAGGTGGGACAGATACGCAGTATTTT. Full variable domain (outside the CDR3, taken from reference TRBV19 and TRBJ2-3): DGGITQSPKYLFRKEGQNVTLSCEQNLNHDAMYWYRQDPGQGLRLIYYSQIVNDFQKGDIAEGYSVSREKKESFPLTVTSAQKNPTAFYLCASSETRGGTDTQYFGPGTRLTVL.

As for this clone: Relative to the germline gene, one junction end is altered; a read error may explain this. CDR3 bases: TGTTCCAGCAGCTTAACTAGCGGGAGCTCCTACGAGCAGTACTTC. Residues: CSSSLTSGSSYEQYF. This rearrangement joins TRBV7-9 to TRBJ2-7; TRBD2 agrees at 11 bases. There are 15 residues in the CDR3. Germline V lookup: CDR1 SEHNR, CDR2 FQNEAQ (reference sequence). The whole variable domain, filled in from reference TRBV7-9 and TRBJ2-7, reads DTGVSQNPRHKITKRGQNVTFRCDPISEHNRLYWYRQTLGQGPEFLTYFQNEAQLEKSRLLSDRFSAERPKGSFSTLEIQRTEQGDSAMYLCSSSLTSGSSYEQYFGPGTRLTVT.

The chain combines TRBV7-2 with TRBJ2-1, with 9 bases that match TRBD2. V lost 1 base, J lost 9 bases, and 7 bases stayed unmatched. The CDR3 consists of 15 residues. Per germline, CDR1 SGHTA and CDR2 FQGNSA. The DNA for the CDR3 is TGTGCCAGCAGCTTAGTTCAAGCGGGGGGCCCTGAGCAGTTCTTC. This translates into CASSLVQAGGPEQFF.

The chain recombines TRBV5-1 with TRBJ2-1; maybe TRBD2 (6 bases). This CDR3 contains 16 residues. Trimming removed 1 base at V and 7 bases at J, with 18 bases between. Germline lookup yields CDR1 SGHRS and CDR2 YFSETQ. The CDR3 here is CASSLNRRGARNEQFF. CDR3 bases: TGCGCCAGCAGCTTGAATAGGAGGGGCGCAAGGAATGAGCAGTTCTTC.

This clone has a handful of counts. The chain links TRBV18 to TRBJ1-2, with 7 bases lining up with TRBD1. V shed 1 base, J shed 6 bases, and the junction held 8 bases outside the gene matches. The germline gives CDR1 KGHSH, CDR2 LQKENI. The CDR3 sequence is 15 residues long. CDR3 loop: CASSPRGGSHNGYTF. The CDR3 DNA reads as TGTGCCAGCTCACCACGAGGGGGCTCGCATAATGGCTACACCTTC. Full variable domain (rest looked up from reference TRBV18 and TRBJ1-2): NAGVMQNPRHLVRRRGQEARLRCSPMKGHSHVYWYRQLPEEGLKFMVYLQKENIIDESGMPKERFSAEFPKEGPSILRIQQVVRGDSAAYFCASSPRGGSHNGYTFGSGTRLTVV.